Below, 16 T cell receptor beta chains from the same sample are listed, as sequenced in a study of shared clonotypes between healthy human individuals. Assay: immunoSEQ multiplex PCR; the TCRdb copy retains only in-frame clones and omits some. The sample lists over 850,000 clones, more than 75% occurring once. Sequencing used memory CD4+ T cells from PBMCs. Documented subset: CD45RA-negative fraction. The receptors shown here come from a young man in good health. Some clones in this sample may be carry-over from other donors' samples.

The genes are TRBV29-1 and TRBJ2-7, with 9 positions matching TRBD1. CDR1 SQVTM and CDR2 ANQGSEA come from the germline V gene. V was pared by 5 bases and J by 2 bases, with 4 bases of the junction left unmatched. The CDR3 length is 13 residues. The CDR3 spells CSVRTGVTYEQYF. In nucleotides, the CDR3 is TGCAGCGTTAGGACAGGGGTGACCTACGAGCAGTACTTC.

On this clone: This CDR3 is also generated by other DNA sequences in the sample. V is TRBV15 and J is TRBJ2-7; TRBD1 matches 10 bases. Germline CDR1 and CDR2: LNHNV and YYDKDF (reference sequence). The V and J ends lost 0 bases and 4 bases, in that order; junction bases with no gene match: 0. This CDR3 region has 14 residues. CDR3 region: CATSREGQGYEQYF. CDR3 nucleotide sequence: TGTGCCACCAGCAGAGAGGGACAGGGGTACGAGCAGTACTTC.

The CDR3 nucleotides are TGTGCCAGTAGGGGGAAACAGGGGAGGACAGATACGCAGTATTTT. It encodes CASRGKQGRTDTQYF. The chain employs TRBV19 and TRBJ2-3; possibly TRBD1 for D (7 bases). Germline V gene lookup returns CDR1 LNHDA and CDR2 SQIVND (reference sequence). Between the trimmed V and J ends, which lost 6 bases and 3 bases, there was a span of 16 bases. The CDR3 consists of 15 residues. Full variable domain (rest looked up from reference TRBV19 and TRBJ2-3): DGGITQSPKYLFRKEGQNVTLSCEQNLNHDAMYWYRQDPGQGLRLIYYSQIVNDFQKGDIAEGYSVSREKKESFPLTVTSAQKNPTAFYLCASRGKQGRTDTQYFGPGTRLTVL.

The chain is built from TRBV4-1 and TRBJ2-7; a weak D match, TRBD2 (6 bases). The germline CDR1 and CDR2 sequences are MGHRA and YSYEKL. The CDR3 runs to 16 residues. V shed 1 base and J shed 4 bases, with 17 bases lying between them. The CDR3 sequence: CASSQGPGGRLYEQYF. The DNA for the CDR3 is TGCGCCAGCAGCCAAGGGCCTGGGGGGAGATTATACGAGCAGTACTTC.

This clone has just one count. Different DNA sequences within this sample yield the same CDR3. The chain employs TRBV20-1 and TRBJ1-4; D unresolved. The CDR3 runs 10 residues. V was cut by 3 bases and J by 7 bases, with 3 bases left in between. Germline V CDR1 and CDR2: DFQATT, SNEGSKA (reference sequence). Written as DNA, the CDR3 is TGCAGTGCTAGGGGTGAAAAACTGTTTTTT. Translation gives CSARGEKLFF.

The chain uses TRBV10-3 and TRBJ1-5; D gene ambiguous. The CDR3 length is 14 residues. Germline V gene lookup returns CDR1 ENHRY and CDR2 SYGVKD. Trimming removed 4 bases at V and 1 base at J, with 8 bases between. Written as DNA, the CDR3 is TGTGCCATCAGTGTCGGACGGAGCAATCAGCCCCAGCATTTT. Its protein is CAISVGRSNQPQHF.

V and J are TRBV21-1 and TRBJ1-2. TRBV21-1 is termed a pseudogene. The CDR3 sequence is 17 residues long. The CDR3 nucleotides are TGTGCCAGCAGCAACTCAAGACATGAAGCTTGGGGCTATGGCTACACCTTC. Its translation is CASSNSRHEAWGYGYTF.

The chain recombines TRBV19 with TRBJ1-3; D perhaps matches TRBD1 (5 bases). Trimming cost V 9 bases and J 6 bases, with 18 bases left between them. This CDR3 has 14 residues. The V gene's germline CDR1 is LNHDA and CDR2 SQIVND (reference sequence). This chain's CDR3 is CASSPGDLENTIYF. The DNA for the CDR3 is TGTGCCAGCTCCCCTGGGGACCTGGAAAACACCATATATTTT.

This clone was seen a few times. The CDR3 is CASSFWSSGRDEQYF. In DNA, the CDR3 is TGCGCCAGCAGCTTTTGGTCTAGCGGGAGGGACGAGCAGTACTTC. The chain is built from TRBV5-1 and TRBJ2-7, with TRBD2 matching over 12 bases. The germline gives CDR1 SGHRS, CDR2 YFSETQ. The V and J ends lost 2 bases and 5 bases, in that order; junction bases with no gene match: 5. The CDR3 contains 15 residues.

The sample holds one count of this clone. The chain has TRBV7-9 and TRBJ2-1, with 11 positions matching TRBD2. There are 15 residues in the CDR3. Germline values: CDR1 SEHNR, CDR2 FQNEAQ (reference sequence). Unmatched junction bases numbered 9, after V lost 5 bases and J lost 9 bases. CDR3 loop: CASSLLAGGLSEQFF. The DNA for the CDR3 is TGTGCCAGCAGCCTCCTAGCGGGAGGTTTAAGTGAGCAGTTCTTC.

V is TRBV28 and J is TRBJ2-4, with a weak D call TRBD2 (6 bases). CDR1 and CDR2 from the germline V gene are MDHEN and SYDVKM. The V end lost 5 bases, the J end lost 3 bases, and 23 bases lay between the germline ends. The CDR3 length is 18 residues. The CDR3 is CASSTYSNSQAGKNIQYF. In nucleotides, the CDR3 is TGTGCCAGCAGTACCTATTCAAACTCCCAAGCGGGCAAAAACATTCAGTACTTC.

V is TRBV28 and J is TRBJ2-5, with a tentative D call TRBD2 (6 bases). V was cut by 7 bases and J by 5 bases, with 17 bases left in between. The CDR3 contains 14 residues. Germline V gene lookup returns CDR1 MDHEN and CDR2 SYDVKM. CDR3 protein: CASKWAGSQETQYF. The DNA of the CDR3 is TGTGCCAGCAAATGGGCCGGGAGTCAGGAGACCCAGTACTTC.

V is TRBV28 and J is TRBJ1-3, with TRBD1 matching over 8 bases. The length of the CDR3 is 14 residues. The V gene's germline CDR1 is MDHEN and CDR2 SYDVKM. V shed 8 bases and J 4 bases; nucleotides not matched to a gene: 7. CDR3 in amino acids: CASGGQGVGNTIYF. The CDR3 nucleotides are TGTGCCAGCGGAGGACAGGGAGTGGGAAACACCATATATTTT.

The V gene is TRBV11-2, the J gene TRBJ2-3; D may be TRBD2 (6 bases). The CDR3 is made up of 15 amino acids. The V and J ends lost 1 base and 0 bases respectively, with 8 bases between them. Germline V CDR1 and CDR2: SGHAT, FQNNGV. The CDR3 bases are TGTGCCAGCAGCTTAGGGGGGGTGAGCACAGATACGCAGTATTTT. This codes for CASSLGGVSTDTQYF. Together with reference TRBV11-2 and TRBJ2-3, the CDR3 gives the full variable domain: EAGVAQSPRYKIIEKRQSVAFWCNPISGHATLYWYQQILGQGPKLLIQFQNNGVVDDSQLPKDRFSAERLKGVDSTLKIQPAKLEDSAVYLCASSLGGVSTDTQYFGPGTRLTVL.

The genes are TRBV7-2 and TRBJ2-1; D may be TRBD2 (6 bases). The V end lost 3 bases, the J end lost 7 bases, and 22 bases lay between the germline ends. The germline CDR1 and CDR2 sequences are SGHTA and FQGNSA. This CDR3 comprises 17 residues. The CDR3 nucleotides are TGTGCCAGCAGCTTTTCCCCCGGGGCGGGAAAGGCGAATGAGCAGTTCTTC. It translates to CASSFSPGAGKANEQFF.

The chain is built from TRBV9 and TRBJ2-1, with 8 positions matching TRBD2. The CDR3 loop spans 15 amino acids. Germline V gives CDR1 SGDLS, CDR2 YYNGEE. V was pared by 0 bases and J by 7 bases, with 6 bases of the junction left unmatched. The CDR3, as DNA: TGTGCCAGCAGCGTAGCTGGCGGGGGGCCGAATGAGCAGTTCTTC. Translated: CASSVAGGGPNEQFF. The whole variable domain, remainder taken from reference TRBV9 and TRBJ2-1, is DSGVTQTPKHLITATGQRVTLRCSPRSGDLSVYWYQQSLDQGLQFLIQYYNGEERAKGNILERFSAQQFPDLHSELNLSSLELGDSALYFCASSVAGGGPNEQFFGPGTRLTVL.